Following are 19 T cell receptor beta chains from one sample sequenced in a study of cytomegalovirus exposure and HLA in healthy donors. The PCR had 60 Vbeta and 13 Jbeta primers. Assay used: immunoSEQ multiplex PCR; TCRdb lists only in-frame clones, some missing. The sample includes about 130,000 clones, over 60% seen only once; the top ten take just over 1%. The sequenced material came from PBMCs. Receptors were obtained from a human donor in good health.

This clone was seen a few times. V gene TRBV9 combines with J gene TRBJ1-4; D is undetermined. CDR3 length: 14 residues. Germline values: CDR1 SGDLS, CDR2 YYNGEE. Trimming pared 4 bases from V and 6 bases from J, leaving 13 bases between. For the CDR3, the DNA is TGTGCCAGCAGCCCTTGGGCCTCGGATGAAAAACTGTTTTTT. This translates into CASSPWASDEKLFF.

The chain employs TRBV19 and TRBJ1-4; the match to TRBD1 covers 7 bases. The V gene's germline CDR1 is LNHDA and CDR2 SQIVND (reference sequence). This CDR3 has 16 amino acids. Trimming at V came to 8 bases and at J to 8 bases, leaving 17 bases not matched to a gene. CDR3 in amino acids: CASRHWDRRMGEKLFF. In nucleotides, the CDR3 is TGTGCCAGTCGCCATTGGGACAGACGTATGGGAGAAAAACTGTTTTTT.

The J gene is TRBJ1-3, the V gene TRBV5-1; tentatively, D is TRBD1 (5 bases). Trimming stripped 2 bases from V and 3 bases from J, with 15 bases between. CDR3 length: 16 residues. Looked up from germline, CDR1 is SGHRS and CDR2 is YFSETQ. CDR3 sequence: CASSFAGQGYGNTIYF. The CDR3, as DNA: TGCGCCAGCAGCTTCGCCGGTCAGGGATATGGAAACACCATATATTTT.

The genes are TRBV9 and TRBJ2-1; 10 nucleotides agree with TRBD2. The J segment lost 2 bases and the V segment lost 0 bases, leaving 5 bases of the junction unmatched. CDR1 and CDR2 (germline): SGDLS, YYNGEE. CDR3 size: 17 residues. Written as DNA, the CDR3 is TGTGCCAGCAGCGTAGAGTCACTAGCGGGGCCCTACAATGAGCAGTTCTTC. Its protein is CASSVESLAGPYNEQFF.

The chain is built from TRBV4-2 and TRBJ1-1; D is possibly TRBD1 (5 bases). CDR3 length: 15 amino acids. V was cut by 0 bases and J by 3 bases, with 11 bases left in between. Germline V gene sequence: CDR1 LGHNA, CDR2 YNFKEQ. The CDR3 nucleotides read TGTGCCAGCAGCCAAGAAACCGGGGGGGACACTGAAGCTTTCTTT. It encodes CASSQETGGDTEAFF.

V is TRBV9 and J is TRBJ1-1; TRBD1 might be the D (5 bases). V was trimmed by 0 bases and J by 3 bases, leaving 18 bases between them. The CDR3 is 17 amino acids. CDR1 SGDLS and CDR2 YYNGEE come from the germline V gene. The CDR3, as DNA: TGTGCCAGCAGCGTAGACTGGGGGGGAGGGGCGGACACTGAAGCTTTCTTT. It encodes CASSVDWGGGADTEAFF.

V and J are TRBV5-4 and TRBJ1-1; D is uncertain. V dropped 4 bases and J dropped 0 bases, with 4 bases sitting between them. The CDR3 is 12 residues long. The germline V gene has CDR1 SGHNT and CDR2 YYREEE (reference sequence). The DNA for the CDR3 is TGTGCCAGCAGCCCCTTGAACACTGAAGCTTTCTTT. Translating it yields CASSPLNTEAFF.

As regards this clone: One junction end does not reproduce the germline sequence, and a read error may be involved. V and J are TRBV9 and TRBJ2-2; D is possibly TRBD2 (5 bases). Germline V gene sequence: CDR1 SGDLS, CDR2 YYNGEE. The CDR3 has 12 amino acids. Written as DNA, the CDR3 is TGTGCCAGCAGCGTAAGCCAGAAGGGAGCTGTTTTT. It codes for CASSVSQKGAVF.

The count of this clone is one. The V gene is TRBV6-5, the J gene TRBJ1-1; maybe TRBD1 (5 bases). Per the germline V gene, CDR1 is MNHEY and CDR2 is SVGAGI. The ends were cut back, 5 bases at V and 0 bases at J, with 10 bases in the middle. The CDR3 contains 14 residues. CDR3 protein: CASSTSTVNTEAFF. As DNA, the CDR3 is TGTGCCAGCAGTACCTCGACAGTGAACACTGAAGCTTTCTTT.

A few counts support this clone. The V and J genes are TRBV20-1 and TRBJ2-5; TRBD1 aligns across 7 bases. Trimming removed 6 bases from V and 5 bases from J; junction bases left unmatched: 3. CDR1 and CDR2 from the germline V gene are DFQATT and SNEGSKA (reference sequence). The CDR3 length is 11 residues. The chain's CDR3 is CSADRDETQYF. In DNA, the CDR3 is TGCAGTGCAGACAGGGACGAGACCCAGTACTTC.

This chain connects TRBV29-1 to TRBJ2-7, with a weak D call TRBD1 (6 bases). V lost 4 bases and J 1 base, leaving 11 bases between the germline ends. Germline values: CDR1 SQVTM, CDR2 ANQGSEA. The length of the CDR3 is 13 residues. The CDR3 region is CSVAETGSYEQYF. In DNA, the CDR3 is TGCAGCGTTGCCGAGACAGGATCCTACGAGCAGTACTTC.

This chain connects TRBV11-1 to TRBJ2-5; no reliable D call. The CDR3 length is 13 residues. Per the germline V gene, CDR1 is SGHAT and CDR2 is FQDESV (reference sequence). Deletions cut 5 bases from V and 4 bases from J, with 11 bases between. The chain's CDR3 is CASSPGLGETQYF. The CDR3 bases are TGTGCCAGCAGCCCAGGCCTTGGAGAGACCCAGTACTTC.

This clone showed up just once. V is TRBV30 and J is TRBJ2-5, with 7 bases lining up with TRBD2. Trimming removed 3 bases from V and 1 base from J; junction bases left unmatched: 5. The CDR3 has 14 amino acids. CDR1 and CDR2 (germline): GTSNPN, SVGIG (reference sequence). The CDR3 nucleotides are TGTGCCTGGAGACTGCGGGGGATCCAAGAGACCCAGTACTTC. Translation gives CAWRLRGIQETQYF.

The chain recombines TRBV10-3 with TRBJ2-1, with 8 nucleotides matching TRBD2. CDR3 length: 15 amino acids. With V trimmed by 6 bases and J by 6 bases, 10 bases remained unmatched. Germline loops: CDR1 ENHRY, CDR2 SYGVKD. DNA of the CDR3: TGTGCCATCAGGGGGGGCGGGGGGCCCGGCAATGAGCAGTTCTTC. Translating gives CAIRGGGGPGNEQFF.

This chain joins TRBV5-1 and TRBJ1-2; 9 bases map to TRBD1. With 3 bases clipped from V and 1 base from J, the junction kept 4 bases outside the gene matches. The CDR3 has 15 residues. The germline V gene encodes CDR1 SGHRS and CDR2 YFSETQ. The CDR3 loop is CASSWADRGNYGYTF. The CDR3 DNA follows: TGCGCCAGCAGCTGGGCGGACAGGGGTAACTATGGCTACACCTTC.

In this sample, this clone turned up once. The DNA of the CDR3 is TGTGCCAGCAGCTTAGGTGTAGTTCGGGAGACCCAGTACTTC. Translated, it gives CASSLGVVRETQYF. The chain combines TRBV11-2 with TRBJ2-5; no clear D. Between the trimmed V and J ends, which lost 1 base and 5 bases, there was a span of 11 bases. CDR1 is SGHAT and CDR2 is FQNNGV in the germline V gene. The CDR3 extends over 14 amino acids.

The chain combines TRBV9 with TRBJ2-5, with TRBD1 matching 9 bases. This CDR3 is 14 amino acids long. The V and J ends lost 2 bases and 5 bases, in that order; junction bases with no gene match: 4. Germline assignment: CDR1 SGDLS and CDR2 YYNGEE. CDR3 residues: CASSVLGTGETQYF. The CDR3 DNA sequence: TGTGCCAGCAGCGTCCTCGGGACAGGGGAGACCCAGTACTTC.

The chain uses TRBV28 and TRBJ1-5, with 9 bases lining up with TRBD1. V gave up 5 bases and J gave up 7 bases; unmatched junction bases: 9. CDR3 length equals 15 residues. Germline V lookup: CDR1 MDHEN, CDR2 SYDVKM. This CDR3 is CASSPPGTGTQPQHF. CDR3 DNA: TGTGCCAGCAGTCCCCCCGGGACAGGGACCCAGCCCCAGCATTTT. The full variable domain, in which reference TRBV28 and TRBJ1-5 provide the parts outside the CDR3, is DVKVTQSSRYLVKRTGEKVFLECVQDMDHENMFWYRQDPGLGLRLIYFSYDVKMKEKGDIPEGYSVSREKKERFSLILESASTNQTSMYLCASSPPGTGTQPQHFGDGTRLSIL.

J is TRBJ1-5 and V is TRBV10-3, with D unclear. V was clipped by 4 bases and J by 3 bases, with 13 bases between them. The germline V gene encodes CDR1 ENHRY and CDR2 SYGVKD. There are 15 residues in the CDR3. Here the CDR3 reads CAISAGMGSNQPQHF. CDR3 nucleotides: TGTGCCATCAGTGCCGGGATGGGATCCAATCAGCCCCAGCATTTT.